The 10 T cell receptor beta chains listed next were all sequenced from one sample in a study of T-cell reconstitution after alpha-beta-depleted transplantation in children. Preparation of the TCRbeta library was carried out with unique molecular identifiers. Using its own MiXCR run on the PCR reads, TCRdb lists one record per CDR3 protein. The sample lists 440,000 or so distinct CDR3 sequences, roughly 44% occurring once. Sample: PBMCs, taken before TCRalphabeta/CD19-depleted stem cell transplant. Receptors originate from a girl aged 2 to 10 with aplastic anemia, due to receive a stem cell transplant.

The CDR3 DNA reads as TGTGCCAGCAGCTTAGAGGGTGGGAATGAGCAGTTCTTC. Protein: CASSLEGGNEQFF. The chain uses TRBV7-3 and TRBJ2-1, with a possible D match to TRBD2 (5 bases). The CDR3 consists of 13 residues. The ends were cut back, 2 bases at V and 7 bases at J, with 9 bases in the middle. Looked up from germline, CDR1 is SGHTA and CDR2 is FQGTGA.

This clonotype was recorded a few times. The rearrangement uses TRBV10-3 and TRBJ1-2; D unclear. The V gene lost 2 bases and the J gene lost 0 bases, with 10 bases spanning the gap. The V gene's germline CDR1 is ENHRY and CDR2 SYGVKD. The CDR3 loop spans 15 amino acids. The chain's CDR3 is CAISEQTSANYGYTF. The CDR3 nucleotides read TGTGCCATCAGTGAGCAGACTTCAGCTAACTATGGCTACACCTTC.

DNA of the CDR3: TGTGCCAGCAGTCCTACGCTCGACTCCTACGAGCAGTACTTC. This encodes CASSPTLDSYEQYF. The chain combines TRBV12-3 or TRBV12-4 with TRBJ2-7; D ambiguous. The CDR3 sequence is 14 residues long. Trimming shortened V by 5 bases and J by 0 bases, and 11 bases separated the two germline ends.

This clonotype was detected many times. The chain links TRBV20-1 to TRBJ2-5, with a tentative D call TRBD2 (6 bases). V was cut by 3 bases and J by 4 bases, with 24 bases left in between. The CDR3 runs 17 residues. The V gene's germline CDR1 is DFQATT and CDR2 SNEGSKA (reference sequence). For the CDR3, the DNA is TGCAGTGCTAGGCCCCTTGTGAAACGCGGGGAAGGAGAGACCCAGTACTTC. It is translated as CSARPLVKRGEGETQYF.

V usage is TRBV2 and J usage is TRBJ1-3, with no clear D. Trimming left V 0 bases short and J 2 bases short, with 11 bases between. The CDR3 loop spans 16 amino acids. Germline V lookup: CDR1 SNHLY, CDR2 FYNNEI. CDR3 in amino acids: CASSEARGRTGNTIYF. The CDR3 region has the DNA TGTGCCAGCAGTGAAGCTCGTGGAAGGACTGGAAACACCATATATTTT.

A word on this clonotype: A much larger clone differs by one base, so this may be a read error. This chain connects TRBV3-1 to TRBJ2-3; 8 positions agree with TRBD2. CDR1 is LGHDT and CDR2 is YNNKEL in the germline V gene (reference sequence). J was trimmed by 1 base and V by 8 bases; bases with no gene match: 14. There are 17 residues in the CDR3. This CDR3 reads CASSLGAGELGTDTQYF. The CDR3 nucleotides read TGTGCCAGCTCCCTCGGAGCGGGAGAATTGGGCACAGATACGCAGTATTTT.

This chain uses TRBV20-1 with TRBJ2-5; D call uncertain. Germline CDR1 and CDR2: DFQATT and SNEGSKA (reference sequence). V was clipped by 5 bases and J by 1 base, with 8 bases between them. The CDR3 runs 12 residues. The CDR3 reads CSAARIQETQYF. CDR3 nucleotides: TGCAGTGCTGCACGAATCCAAGAGACCCAGTACTTC.

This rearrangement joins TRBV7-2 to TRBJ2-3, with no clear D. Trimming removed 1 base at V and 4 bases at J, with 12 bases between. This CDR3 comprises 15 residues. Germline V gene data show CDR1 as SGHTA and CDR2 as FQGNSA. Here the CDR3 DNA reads TGTGCCAGCAGCTTAGAGGGTCAGATCTCAGATACGCAGTATTTT. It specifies CASSLEGQISDTQYF.

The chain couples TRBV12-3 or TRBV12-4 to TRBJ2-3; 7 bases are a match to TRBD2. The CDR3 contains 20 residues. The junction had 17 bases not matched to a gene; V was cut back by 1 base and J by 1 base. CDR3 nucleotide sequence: TGTGCCAGCAGTTTAGGTATGGTCAGCGGGGCAACCTCTCGCACAGATACGCAGTATTTT. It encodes CASSLGMVSGATSRTDTQYF.

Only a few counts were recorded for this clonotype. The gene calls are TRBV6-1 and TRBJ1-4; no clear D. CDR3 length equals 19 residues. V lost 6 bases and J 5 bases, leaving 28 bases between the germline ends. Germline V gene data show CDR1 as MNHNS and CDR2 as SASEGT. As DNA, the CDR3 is TGTGCCAGCAGCCCGCGACCCCAGATCTATCCACGAGCAAATGAAAAACTGTTTTTT. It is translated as CASSPRPQIYPRANEKLFF.